The text below deals with one T cell receptor beta chain. V was shortened by 0 bases and J by 2 bases, with 6 bases between the two germline ends. This CDR3 spans 14 amino acids. Germline CDR1 and CDR2: SGHRS and YFSETQ. Using its own MiXCR run on the RT-PCR reads, TCRdb lists one record per CDR3 protein. This sample has about 570,000 distinct CDR3 sequences, with about 11% found just once. The data were taken from a study of response to subunit inactivated influenza vaccine. The same sample was also used in a study of T cells expressing NK-cell markers. This second study says: A 5'RACE template switching approach incorporating UMIs was used to make TCR beta cDNA. For a few donors, these clonotypes were likewise the leading ones in the CD3+CD56-NKG2C+ fraction.

The chain couples TRBV5-1 to TRBJ1-3, with TRBD1 as a possible D gene (6 bases). The source is a man between 45 and 60 years old who received an inactivated influenza vaccine. Material: PBMCs from blood, obtained on the day of vaccination. CDR3 DNA: TGCGCCAGCAGCTTGGACAGGGCTGGAAACACCATATATTTT. As protein: CASSLDRAGNTIYF.